The 3 T cell receptor beta chains in this list originate from one sample, sequenced in a study of tissue T cells after allogeneic stem cell transplantation. Only in-frame clones appear in the TCRdb table, and some are missing; sequencing was by immunoSEQ multiplex PCR. The table includes under 25,000 clones, approximately 77% detected once. Sequences were obtained from spleen. These receptors all stem from a female BALB/c mouse in good health. The strain's MHC type: H2-d.

As to this clone: Gene names and germline refer to mouse. The CDR3 goes on 1 residue after the read ends, and that part is filled in from the germline J gene. Different DNA sequences within this sample yield the same CDR3. The V call is TRBV13-2, the J call TRBJ1-2; D remains ambiguous. The CDR3 is made up of 15 amino acids. With 0 bases removed from V and 0 bases from J, the gap between germline ends came to 9 bases. The germline V gene has CDR1 NNHNN and CDR2 SYGAGS (reference sequence). CDR3 sequence: CASGDAAGANSDYTF. The DNA read from the CDR3 is TGTGCCAGCGGTGATGCGGCGGGTGCAAACTCCGACTACACC.

Notes on this clone: Germline and genes: mouse. The read falls 1 residue short of the CDR3 end, and the missing part is taken from the germline J gene. This chain connects TRBV13-2 to TRBJ2-1; TRBD2 aligns across 12 bases. The junction had 1 base not matched to a gene; V was cut back by 0 bases and J by 3 bases. Germline values: CDR1 NNHNN, CDR2 SYGAGS (reference sequence). There are 16 residues in the CDR3. Incomplete CDR3 DNA: TGTGCCAGCGGTGATGCGGACTGGGGGGGCTATGCTGAGCAGTTC. Amino acid sequence: CASGDADWGGYAEQF. The CDR3 in full is CASGDADWGGYAEQFF.

This clone was observed once. The genes are named according to mouse. The CDR3 reads CASSPQGANTEVFF. The CDR3 DNA, read in part, is TGTGCCAGCAGCCCCCAGGGAGCAAACACAGAAGTCTTC. The chain couples TRBV13-3 to TRBJ1-1; TRBD1 might be the D (5 bases). The sequenced fragment ends 1 residue before the CDR3 boundary, so the rest is inferred from the germline J gene. In germline, CDR1 is NNHDY, CDR2 SYVADS. The germline V and J ends were trimmed by 5 bases and 0 bases, with 11 bases remaining between them. This CDR3 contains 14 residues.